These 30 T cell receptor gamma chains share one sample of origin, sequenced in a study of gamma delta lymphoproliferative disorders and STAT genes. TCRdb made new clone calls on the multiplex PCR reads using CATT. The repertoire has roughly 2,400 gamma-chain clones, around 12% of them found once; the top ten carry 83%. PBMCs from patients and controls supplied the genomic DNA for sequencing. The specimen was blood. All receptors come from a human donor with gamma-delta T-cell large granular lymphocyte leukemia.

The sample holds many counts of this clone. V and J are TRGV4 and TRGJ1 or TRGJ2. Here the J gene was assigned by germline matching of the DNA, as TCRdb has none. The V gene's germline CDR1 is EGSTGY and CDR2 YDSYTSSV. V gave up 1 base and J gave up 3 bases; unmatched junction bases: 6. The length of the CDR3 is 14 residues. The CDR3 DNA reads TGTGCCACCTGGGATGGACGGATTTATTATAAGAAACTCTTT. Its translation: CATWDGRIYYKKLF.

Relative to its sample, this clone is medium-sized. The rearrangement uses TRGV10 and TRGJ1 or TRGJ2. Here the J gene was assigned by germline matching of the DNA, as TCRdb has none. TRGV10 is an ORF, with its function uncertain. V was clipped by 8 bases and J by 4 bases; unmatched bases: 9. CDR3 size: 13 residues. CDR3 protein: CAAWDNRYYKKLF. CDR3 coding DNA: TGTGCTGCGTGGGACAATAGGTATTATAAGAAACTCTTT.

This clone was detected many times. The CDR3 reads CACWIRHVEKLF. CDR3 in DNA: TGTGCCTGCTGGATTAGGCACGTTGAGAAACTCTTT. V and J are TRGV11 and TRGJ1 or TRGJ2. The J gene, left out of TCRdb, was set here by checking the DNA against germline. TRGV11 is given ORF status, its function remaining uncertain. CDR3 length: 12 amino acids. The V segment lost 0 bases and the J segment 11 bases; nucleotides outside the gene matches: 4.

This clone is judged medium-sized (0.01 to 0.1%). The CDR3 sequence is CALWEVQSYKKLF. In nucleotides, the CDR3 is TGTGCCTTGTGGGAGGTGCAGAGTTATAAGAAACTCTTT. The chain links TRGV9 to TRGJ1 or TRGJ2. As TCRdb names no J gene, one was assigned here on the basis of a DNA match to germline. This CDR3 region has 13 residues. Germline values: CDR1 GITISATS, CDR2 ISYDGTV (reference sequence). Germline trimming cut 0 bases from V and 6 bases from J; bases unmatched to any gene: 5.

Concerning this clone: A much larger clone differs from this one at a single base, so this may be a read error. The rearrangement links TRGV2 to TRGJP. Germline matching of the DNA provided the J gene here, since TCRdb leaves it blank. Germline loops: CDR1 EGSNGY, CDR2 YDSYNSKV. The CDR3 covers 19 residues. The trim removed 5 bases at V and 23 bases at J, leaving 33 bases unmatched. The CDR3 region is CATWVDAYLLNTTGWFKVF. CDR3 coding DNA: TGTGCCACCTGGGTAGATGCGTACCTGTTAAATACCACTGGTTGGTTCAAGGTATTT.

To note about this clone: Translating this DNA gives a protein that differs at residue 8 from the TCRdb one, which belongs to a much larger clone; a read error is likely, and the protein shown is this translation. CDR3 nucleotides: TGTGCCACCTGGGACGGTTCAACTGATAAGAAACTCTTT. As protein: CATWDGSTDKKLF. The chain carries TRGV2 and TRGJ1 or TRGJ2. The J gene is absent in TCRdb and was assigned here via DNA matching to germline. This CDR3 contains 13 residues. After removal of 1 base from V and 8 bases from J, the junction contained 8 bases not matched to a gene. The germline CDR1 and CDR2 sequences are EGSNGY and YDSYNSKV.

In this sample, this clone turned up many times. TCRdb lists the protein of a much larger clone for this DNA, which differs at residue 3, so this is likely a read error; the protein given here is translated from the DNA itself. Here the CDR3 DNA reads TGTGCCTCGTGGGAGGTGGAAGAGTTGGGCAAAAAAATCAAGGTATTT. Its translation is CASWEVEELGKKIKVF. The rearrangement joins TRGV9 to TRGJP. No J gene is reported in TCRdb; it was inferred here by comparing the DNA with germline. The germline gives CDR1 GITISATS, CDR2 ISYDGTV (reference sequence). This CDR3 region has 16 residues.

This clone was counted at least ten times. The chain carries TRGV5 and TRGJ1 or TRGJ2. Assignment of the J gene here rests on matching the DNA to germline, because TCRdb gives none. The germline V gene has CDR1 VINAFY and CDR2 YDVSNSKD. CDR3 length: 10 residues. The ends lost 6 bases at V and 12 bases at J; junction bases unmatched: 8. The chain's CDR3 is CATWPGGKLF. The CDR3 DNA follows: TGTGCCACCTGGCCCGGGGGGAAACTCTTT.

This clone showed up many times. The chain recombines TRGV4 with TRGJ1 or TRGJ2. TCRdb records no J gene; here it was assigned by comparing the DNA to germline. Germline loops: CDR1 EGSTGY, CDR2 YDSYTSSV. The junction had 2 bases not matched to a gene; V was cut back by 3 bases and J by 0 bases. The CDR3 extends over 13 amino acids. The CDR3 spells CATWDRNYYKKLF. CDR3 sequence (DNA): TGTGCCACCTGGGATAGGAATTATTATAAGAAACTCTTT.

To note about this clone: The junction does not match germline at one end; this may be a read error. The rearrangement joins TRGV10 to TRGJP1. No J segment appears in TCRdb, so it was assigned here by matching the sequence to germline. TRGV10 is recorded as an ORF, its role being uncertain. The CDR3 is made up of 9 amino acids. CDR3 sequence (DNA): TGCGCGGGATTCTGGTTCAAGATATTT. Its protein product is CAGFWFKIF.

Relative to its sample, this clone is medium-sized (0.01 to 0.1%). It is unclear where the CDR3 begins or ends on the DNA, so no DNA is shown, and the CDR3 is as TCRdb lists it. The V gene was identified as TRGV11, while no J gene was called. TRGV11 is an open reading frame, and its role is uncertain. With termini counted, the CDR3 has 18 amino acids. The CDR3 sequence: CTTVPAGLDRLNYYKKLF.

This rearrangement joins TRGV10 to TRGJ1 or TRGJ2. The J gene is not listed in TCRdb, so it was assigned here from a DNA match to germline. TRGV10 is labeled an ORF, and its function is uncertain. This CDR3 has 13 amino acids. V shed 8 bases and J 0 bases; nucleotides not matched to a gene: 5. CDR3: CAAWDQNYYKKLF. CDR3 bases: TGTGCTGCGTGGGACCAGAATTATTATAAGAAACTCTTT.

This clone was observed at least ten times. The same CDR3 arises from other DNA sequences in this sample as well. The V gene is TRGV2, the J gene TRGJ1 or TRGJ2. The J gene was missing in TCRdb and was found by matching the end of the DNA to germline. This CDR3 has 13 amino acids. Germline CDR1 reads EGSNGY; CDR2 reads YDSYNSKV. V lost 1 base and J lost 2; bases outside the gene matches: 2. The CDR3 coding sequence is TGTGCCACCTGGGACGGTCATTATTATAAGAAACTCTTT. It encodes CATWDGHYYKKLF.

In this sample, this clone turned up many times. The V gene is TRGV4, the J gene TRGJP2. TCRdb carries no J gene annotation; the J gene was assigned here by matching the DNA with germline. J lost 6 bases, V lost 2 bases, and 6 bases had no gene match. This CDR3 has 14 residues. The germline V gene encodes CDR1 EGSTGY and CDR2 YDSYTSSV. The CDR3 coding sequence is TGTGCCACCTGGGATGATTTCGGTGATTGGATCAAGACGTTT. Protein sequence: CATWDDFGDWIKTF.

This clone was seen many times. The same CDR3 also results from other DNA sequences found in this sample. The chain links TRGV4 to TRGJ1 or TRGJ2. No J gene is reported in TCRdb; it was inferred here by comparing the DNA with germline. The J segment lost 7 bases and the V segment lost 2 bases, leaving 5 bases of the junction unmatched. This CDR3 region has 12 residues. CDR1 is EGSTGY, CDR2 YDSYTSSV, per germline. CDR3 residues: CATWDVSYKKLF. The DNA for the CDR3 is TGTGCCACCTGGGATGTCTCCTATAAGAAACTCTTT.

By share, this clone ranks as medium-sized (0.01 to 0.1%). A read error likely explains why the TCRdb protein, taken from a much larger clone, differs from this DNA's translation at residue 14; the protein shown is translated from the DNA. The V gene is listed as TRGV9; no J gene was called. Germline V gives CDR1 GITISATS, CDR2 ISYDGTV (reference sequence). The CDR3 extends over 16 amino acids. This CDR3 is CALWEVEELGKKIRVF. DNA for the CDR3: TGTGCCTTGTGGGAGGTGGAAGAGTTGGGCAAAAAAATCAGGGTATTT.

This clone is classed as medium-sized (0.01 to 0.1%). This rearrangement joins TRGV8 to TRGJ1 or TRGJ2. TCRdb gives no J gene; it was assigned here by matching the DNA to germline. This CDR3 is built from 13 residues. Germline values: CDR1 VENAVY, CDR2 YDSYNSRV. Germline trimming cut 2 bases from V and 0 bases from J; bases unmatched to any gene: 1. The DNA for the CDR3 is TGTGCCACCTGGGATAAGAATTATTATAAGAAACTCTTT. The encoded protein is CATWDKNYYKKLF.

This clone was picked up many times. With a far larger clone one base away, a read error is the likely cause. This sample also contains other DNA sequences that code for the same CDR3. The CDR3 spells CALWEVEELGKKIKVF. The CDR3 DNA is TGTGCCTTGTGGGAGGTGGAAGAGTTGGGCAAAAAGATCAAGGTATTT. The chain joins TRGV9 to TRGJP. TCRdb lists no J gene, so it was determined here by aligning the DNA to germline. Germline V lookup: CDR1 GITISATS, CDR2 ISYDGTV (reference sequence). This CDR3 is built from 16 residues.

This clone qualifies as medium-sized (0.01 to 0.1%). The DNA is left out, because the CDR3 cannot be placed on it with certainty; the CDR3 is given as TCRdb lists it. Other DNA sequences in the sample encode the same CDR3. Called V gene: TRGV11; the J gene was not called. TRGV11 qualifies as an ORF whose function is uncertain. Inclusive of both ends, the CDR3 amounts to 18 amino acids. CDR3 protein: CTTVPAGCLDSSDWIKTF.

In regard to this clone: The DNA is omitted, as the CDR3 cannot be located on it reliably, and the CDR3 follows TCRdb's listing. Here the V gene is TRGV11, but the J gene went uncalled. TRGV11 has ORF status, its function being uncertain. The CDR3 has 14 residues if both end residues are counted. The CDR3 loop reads CTTVPADSYYKKLF.

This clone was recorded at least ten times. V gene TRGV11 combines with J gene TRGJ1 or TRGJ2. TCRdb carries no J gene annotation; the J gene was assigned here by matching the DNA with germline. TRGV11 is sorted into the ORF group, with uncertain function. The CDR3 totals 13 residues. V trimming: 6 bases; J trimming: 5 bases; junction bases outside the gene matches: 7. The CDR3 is CACWIVLDYKKLF. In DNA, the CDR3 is TGTGCCTGCTGGATTGTTTTAGATTATAAGAAACTCTTT.

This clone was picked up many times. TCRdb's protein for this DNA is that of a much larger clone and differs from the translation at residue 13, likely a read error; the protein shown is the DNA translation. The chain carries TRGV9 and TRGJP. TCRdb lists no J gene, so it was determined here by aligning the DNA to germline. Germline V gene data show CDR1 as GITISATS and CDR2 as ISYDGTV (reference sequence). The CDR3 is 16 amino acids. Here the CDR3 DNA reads TGTGCCTTGTGGGAGGTGCGAGAGTTGGGCAAAAAAGTCAAGGTATTT. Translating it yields CALWEVRELGKKVKVF.

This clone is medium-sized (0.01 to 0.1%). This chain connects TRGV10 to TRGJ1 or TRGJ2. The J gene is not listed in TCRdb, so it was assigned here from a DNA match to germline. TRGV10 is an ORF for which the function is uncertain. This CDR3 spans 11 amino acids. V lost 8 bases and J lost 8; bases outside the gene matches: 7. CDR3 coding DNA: TGTGCTGCGTGGGCTGGGGATAAGAAACTCTTT. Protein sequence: CAAWAGDKKLF.

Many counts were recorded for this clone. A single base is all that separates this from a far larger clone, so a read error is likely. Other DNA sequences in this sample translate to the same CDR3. CDR3 nucleotides: TGTGCTTTGTGGGAGGTGCGAGAGTTGGGCAAAAAAATCAAGGTATTT. Protein product: CALWEVRELGKKIKVF. The rearrangement links TRGV9 to TRGJP. TCRdb offers no J gene call, so here the DNA was matched to germline to obtain one. Germline V CDR1 and CDR2: GITISATS, ISYDGTV (reference sequence). The length of the CDR3 is 16 residues.

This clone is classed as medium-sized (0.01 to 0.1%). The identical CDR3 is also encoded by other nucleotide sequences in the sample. The CDR3, as DNA: TGTGCCTGCTGGATTAGGCACGGTTGTAGGAATTATTATAAGAAACTCTTT. It is translated as CACWIRHGCRNYYKKLF. The chain recombines TRGV11 with TRGJ1 or TRGJ2. The J gene is not listed in TCRdb, so it was assigned here from a DNA match to germline. TRGV11 is marked as an open reading frame, function uncertain. V gave up 0 bases and J gave up 0 bases; unmatched junction bases: 8. The CDR3 is made up of 17 amino acids.

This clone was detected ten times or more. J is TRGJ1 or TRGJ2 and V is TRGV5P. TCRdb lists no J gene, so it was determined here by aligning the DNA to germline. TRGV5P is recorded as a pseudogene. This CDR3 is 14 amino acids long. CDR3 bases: TGTGCCACCTGGGGCAGGCGGGGGTATTATAAGAAACTCTTT. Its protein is CATWGRRGYYKKLF.

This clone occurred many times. CDR3 nucleotide sequence: TGTGCCACCTGGGACAGGCGACAGTATAAGAAACTCTTT. Translating gives CATWDRRQYKKLF. V and J are TRGV5 and TRGJ1 or TRGJ2. TCRdb carries no J gene annotation; the J gene was assigned here by matching the DNA with germline. The CDR3 has 13 residues. The germline gives CDR1 VINAFY, CDR2 YDVSNSKD. The ends lost 0 bases at V and 7 bases at J; junction bases unmatched: 6.

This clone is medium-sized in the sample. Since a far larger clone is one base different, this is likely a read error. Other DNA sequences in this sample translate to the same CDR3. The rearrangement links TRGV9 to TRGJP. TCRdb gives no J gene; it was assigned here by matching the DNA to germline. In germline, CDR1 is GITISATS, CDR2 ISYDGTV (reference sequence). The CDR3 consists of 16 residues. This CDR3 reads CALWEVRELGKKIKVF. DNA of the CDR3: TGTGCCTTGTGGGAGGTGCGAGAGCTGGGCAAAAAAATCAAGGTATTT.

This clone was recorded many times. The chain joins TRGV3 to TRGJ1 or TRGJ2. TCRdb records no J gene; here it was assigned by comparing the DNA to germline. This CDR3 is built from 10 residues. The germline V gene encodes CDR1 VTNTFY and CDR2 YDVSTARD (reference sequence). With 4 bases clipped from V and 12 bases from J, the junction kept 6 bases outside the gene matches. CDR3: CATWEDGKLF. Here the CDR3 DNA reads TGTGCCACCTGGGAAGATGGGAAACTCTTT.

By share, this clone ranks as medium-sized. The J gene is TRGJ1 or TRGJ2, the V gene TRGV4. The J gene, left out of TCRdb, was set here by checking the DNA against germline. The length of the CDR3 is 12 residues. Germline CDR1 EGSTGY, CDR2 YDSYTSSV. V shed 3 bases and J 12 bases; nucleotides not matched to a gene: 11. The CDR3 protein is CATWDNDMGKLF. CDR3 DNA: TGTGCCACCTGGGATAACGATATGGGGAAACTCTTT.